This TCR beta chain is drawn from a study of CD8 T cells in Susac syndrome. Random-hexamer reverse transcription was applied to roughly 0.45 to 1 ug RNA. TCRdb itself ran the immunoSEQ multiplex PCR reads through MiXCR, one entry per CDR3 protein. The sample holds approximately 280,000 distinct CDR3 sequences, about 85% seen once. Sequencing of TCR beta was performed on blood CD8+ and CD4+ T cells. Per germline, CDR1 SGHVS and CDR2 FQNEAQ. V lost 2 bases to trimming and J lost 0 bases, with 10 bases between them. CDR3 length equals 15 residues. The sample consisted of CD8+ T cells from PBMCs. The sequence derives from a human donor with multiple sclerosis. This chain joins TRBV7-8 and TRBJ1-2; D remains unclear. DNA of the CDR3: TGTGCCAGCAGCTTAATCACCGACCCTAACTATGGCTACACCTTC. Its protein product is CASSLITDPNYGYTF. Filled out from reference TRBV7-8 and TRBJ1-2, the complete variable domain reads GAGVSQSPRYKVAKRGQDVALRCDPISGHVSLFWYQQALGQGPEFLTYFQNEAQLDKSGLPSDRFFAERPEGSVSTLKIQRTQQEDSAVYLCASSLITDPNYGYTFGSGTRLTVV.